The sequence of this TCR beta chain was determined in a study of identical twins. MiXCR, run by TCRdb on the 5' RACE reads, gives a single entry per CDR3 protein. The table records roughly 700,000 distinct CDR3 sequences, 8.6% of them present only once. The CDR3 contains 13 residues. V was shortened by 6 bases and J by 5 bases, with 17 bases between the two germline ends. Germline V lookup: CDR1 DFQATT, CDR2 SNEGSKA (reference sequence). In its sample, this clonotype was seen a few times. These data are also associated with another study on yellow fever vaccine responses in identical twins. This second report adds: After vaccination, twins' T cell response reportedly seemed partly convergent, partly personalized.

Sequencing was done on a sample of PBMCs. The receptor was derived from a woman under 30 in good health. This chain joins TRBV20-1 and TRBJ2-7; no firm D call. The DNA for the CDR3 is TGCAGTGCAAGGTCCCCGGTCCGGAACGAGCAGTACTTC. The encoded protein is CSARSPVRNEQYF.